Presented here are 25 T cell receptor beta chains from one specimen sequenced in a study of blood T cell repertoires in COVID-19. Data came from immunoSEQ multiplex PCR; TCRdb stores just in-frame clones and leaves some out. The table includes hundreds of thousands of clones, 83% detected once. Specimen: peripheral blood. All receptors come from a woman younger than 45 with COVID-19, enrolled during active disease.

The rearrangement joins TRBV14 to TRBJ1-2; 9 nucleotides match TRBD1. Germline-derived CDR1 and CDR2 are SGHDN and FVKESK. The CDR3 covers 16 residues. Losses at the gene ends were 0 bases for V and 3 bases for J; bases not matched to a gene: 5. The chain's CDR3 is CASSQEGDRADYGYTF. Here the CDR3 DNA reads TGTGCCAGCAGCCAAGAGGGGGACAGGGCAGACTATGGCTACACCTTC.

This chain links TRBV28 with TRBJ1-2, with TRBD1 matching 9 bases. This CDR3 comprises 14 residues. Losses at the gene ends were 3 bases for V and 8 bases for J; bases not matched to a gene: 7. Germline CDR1 is MDHEN and CDR2 is SYDVKM. CDR3 nucleotide sequence: TGTGCCAGCAGTTTCCGGGACAGGGTGGCGGGCTACACCTTC. Its translation: CASSFRDRVAGYTF.

The chain links TRBV2 to TRBJ2-3; 8 nucleotides align to TRBD2. The V gene end was trimmed by 0 bases and the J gene end by 4 bases; junction bases not matched to a gene: 3. Germline values: CDR1 SNHLY, CDR2 FYNNEI. The CDR3 runs 15 residues. Here the CDR3 reads CASSEALGGADTQYF. Here the CDR3 DNA reads TGTGCCAGCAGTGAAGCGCTCGGGGGGGCAGATACGCAGTATTTT.

The rearrangement joins TRBV28 to TRBJ1-1; D is unresolved. The CDR3 spans 13 residues. V was cut by 7 bases and J by 4 bases, with 13 bases left in between. CDR1 MDHEN and CDR2 SYDVKM come from the germline V gene. The chain's CDR3 is CASTPQGSTEAFF. CDR3 nucleotide sequence: TGTGCCAGCACCCCCCAAGGGAGCACTGAAGCTTTCTTT.

This chain joins TRBV7-8 and TRBJ2-2; 8 nucleotides agree with TRBD1. Trimming cost V 5 bases and J 0 bases; bases outside gene matches: 5. Germline assignment: CDR1 SGHVS and CDR2 FQNEAQ. This CDR3 is 16 amino acids long. The CDR3 sequence is CASSETGGSNTGELFF. The CDR3 DNA sequence: TGTGCCAGCAGCGAAACAGGGGGTTCGAACACCGGGGAGCTGTTTTTT.

The V gene is TRBV5-1, the J gene TRBJ2-1, with 7 nucleotides matching TRBD1. CDR1 SGHRS and CDR2 YFSETQ come from the germline V gene. The CDR3 contains 16 residues. The junction had 6 bases not matched to a gene; V was cut back by 1 base and J by 2 bases. This CDR3 reads CASSLFRGRAYNEQFF. CDR3 in DNA: TGCGCCAGCAGCTTGTTTAGGGGGCGCGCCTACAATGAGCAGTTCTTC.

J is TRBJ2-3 and V is TRBV5-6, with 11 bases lining up with TRBD1. The J segment lost 0 bases and the V segment lost 2 bases, leaving 8 bases of the junction unmatched. The germline CDR1 and CDR2 sequences are SGHDT and YYEEEE. The CDR3 consists of 18 residues. This CDR3 reads CASSFPGQGGLSTDTQYF. The CDR3 bases are TGTGCCAGCAGCTTTCCGGGACAGGGGGGGTTGAGCACAGATACGCAGTATTTT. The whole variable domain, remainder taken from reference TRBV5-6 and TRBJ2-3, is DAGVTQSPTHLIKTRGQQVTLRCSPKSGHDTVSWYQQALGQGPQFIFQYYEEEERQRGNFPDRFSGHQFPNYSSELNVNALLLGDSALYLCASSFPGQGGLSTDTQYFGPGTRLTVL.

For the CDR3, the DNA is TGTGCCAGCAGACATACAGGGATCTGGTCACCCCTCCACTTT. It translates to CASRHTGIWSPLHF. The chain carries TRBV7-2 and TRBJ1-6; a possible D gene is TRBD1 (6 bases). The CDR3 extends over 14 amino acids. V was cut by 6 bases and J by 10 bases, with 16 bases left in between. Germline assignment: CDR1 SGHTA and CDR2 FQGNSA.

V gene TRBV19 combines with J gene TRBJ1-5; possibly TRBD1 for D (5 bases). V lost 3 bases and J 1 base, leaving 10 bases between the germline ends. CDR3 length equals 15 residues. The germline gives CDR1 LNHDA, CDR2 SQIVND (reference sequence). The CDR3 loop is CASSIMNRSNQPQHF. DNA for the CDR3: TGTGCCAGTAGTATTATGAACAGGAGCAATCAGCCCCAGCATTTT.

V and J are TRBV7-2 and TRBJ2-5; tentatively, D is TRBD2 (5 bases). This CDR3 has 15 amino acids. The ends were cut back, 4 bases at V and 1 base at J, with 13 bases in the middle. Germline lookup yields CDR1 SGHTA and CDR2 FQGNSA. The CDR3 reads CASSSPGGPQETQYF. CDR3 in DNA: TGTGCCAGCAGCTCCCCCGGCGGGCCCCAAGAGACCCAGTACTTC.

The sample holds one count of this clone. This chain connects TRBV9 to TRBJ1-5, with 7 bases lining up with TRBD1. Per the germline V gene, CDR1 is SGDLS and CDR2 is YYNGEE. The CDR3 length is 14 residues. Trimming removed 2 bases from V and 6 bases from J; junction bases left unmatched: 5. The CDR3 coding sequence is TGTGCCAGCAGCGTGGGGACAGTCCCTCAGCCCCAGCATTTT. The encoded protein is CASSVGTVPQPQHF.

This chain uses TRBV28 with TRBJ2-7; 9 bases line up with TRBD2. The CDR3 extends over 14 amino acids. Germline V gene lookup returns CDR1 MDHEN and CDR2 SYDVKM. V lost 6 bases to trimming and J lost 5 bases; unmatched junction nucleotides: 8. The CDR3 nucleotides are TGTGCCAGCAGCCAGGGGACTAGCTTAAACGAGCAGTACTTC. It is translated as CASSQGTSLNEQYF.

The gene calls are TRBV5-4 and TRBJ2-7; 11 bases fit TRBD2. This CDR3 comprises 18 residues. With 4 bases clipped from V and 9 bases from J, the junction kept 21 bases outside the gene matches. Per germline, CDR1 SGHNT and CDR2 YYREEE (reference sequence). The chain's CDR3 is CASSPLAGGLHLPPPQYF. CDR3 sequence (DNA): TGTGCCAGCAGCCCGCTAGCGGGAGGACTCCACCTTCCCCCGCCGCAGTACTTC.

The genes are TRBV19 and TRBJ2-7; D possibly corresponds to TRBD1 (6 bases). The germline CDR1 and CDR2 sequences are LNHDA and SQIVND (reference sequence). CDR3 length equals 14 residues. Trimming took 2 bases from V and 3 from J, leaving 11 bases between them. The CDR3: CASSIRTAHYEQYF. The CDR3 DNA follows: TGTGCCAGTAGTATAAGGACAGCCCACTACGAGCAGTACTTC.

V gene TRBV28 combines with J gene TRBJ1-1; D ambiguous. CDR1 is MDHEN, CDR2 SYDVKM, per germline. The CDR3 runs 13 residues. V was cut by 6 bases and J by 0 bases, with 8 bases left in between. CDR3 protein: CASSSYMNTEAFF. DNA for the CDR3: TGTGCCAGCAGCTCCTATATGAACACTGAAGCTTTCTTT. The full variable domain, in which reference TRBV28 and TRBJ1-1 provide the parts outside the CDR3, is DVKVTQSSRYLVKRTGEKVFLECVQDMDHENMFWYRQDPGLGLRLIYFSYDVKMKEKGDIPEGYSVSREKKERFSLILESASTNQTSMYLCASSSYMNTEAFFGQGTRLTVV.

The V gene is TRBV16, the J gene TRBJ2-5; 9 bases are a match to TRBD1. The germline V gene encodes CDR1 KGHSY and CDR2 FQNENV. V was pared by 4 bases and J by 4 bases, with 7 bases of the junction left unmatched. This CDR3 comprises 15 residues. Here the CDR3 reads CASSLWRGQGETQYF. CDR3 nucleotide sequence: TGTGCCAGCAGCCTCTGGAGGGGACAGGGAGAGACCCAGTACTTC.

The chain recombines TRBV7-9 with TRBJ2-7; 9 nucleotides match TRBD1. CDR1 and CDR2 from the germline V gene are SEHNR and FQNEAQ (reference sequence). CDR3 length: 17 amino acids. The junction had 14 bases not matched to a gene; V was cut back by 2 bases and J by 6 bases. CDR3 region: CASSLYPGQGVLAEQYF. The CDR3 region has the DNA TGTGCCAGCAGCTTATACCCGGGACAGGGAGTCCTAGCCGAGCAGTACTTC.

The chain joins TRBV11-2 to TRBJ1-2; 8 bases match TRBD1. V gave up 6 bases and J gave up 0 bases; unmatched junction bases: 3. This CDR3 is built from 14 residues. Germline CDR1 and CDR2: SGHAT and FQNNGV. The CDR3 DNA reads TGTGCCAGCAGACCAGGGGGCGCTAACTATGGCTACACCTTC. It specifies CASRPGGANYGYTF.

The chain recombines TRBV6-5 with TRBJ2-5; D is ambiguous. The germline V and J ends were trimmed by 5 bases and 3 bases, with 4 bases remaining between them. This CDR3 contains 11 residues. CDR1 and CDR2 (germline): MNHEY, SVGAGI. The CDR3 sequence: CASSTKETQYF. The CDR3 DNA reads TGTGCCAGCAGTACTAAAGAGACCCAGTACTTC.

The gene calls are TRBV9 and TRBJ1-1, with a weak D call TRBD1 (6 bases). The germline V gene encodes CDR1 SGDLS and CDR2 YYNGEE. V lost 4 bases and J lost 1, with 8 bases in between. The CDR3 length is 13 residues. In nucleotides, the CDR3 is TGTGCCAGCAGCATACAGGGGAACACTGAAGCTTTCTTT. It yields the protein CASSIQGNTEAFF.

The rearrangement joins TRBV3-1 (or the pseudogene TRBV3-2) to TRBJ1-1; perhaps TRBD1 as D (5 bases). The CDR3 runs 14 residues. Germline CDR1 is LGHDT and CDR2 is YNNKEL (reference sequence). V dropped 4 bases and J dropped 1 base, with 10 bases sitting between them. The CDR3 nucleotides are TGTGCCAGCAGCCCTTCCGGACAGAACACTGAAGCTTTCTTT. This encodes CASSPSGQNTEAFF.

The chain carries TRBV28 and TRBJ2-5; D might be TRBD2 (6 bases). V was shortened by 3 bases and J by 2 bases, with 10 bases between the two germline ends. The germline gives CDR1 MDHEN, CDR2 SYDVKM. The CDR3 spans 14 residues. CDR3 amino acids: CASSFSSGQETQYF. CDR3 in DNA: TGTGCCAGCAGTTTTAGTAGCGGTCAAGAGACCCAGTACTTC.

The sample holds one count of this clone. The chain is built from TRBV27 and TRBJ2-7; 12 bases match TRBD2. CDR3 length: 15 amino acids. Per the germline V gene, CDR1 is MNHEY and CDR2 is SMNVEV (reference sequence). Losses at the gene ends were 5 bases for V and 6 bases for J; bases not matched to a gene: 8. CDR3 DNA sequence: TGTGCCAGCAGTCCCCGGACTAGCGGGATGGGCGAGCAGTACTTC. Translation: CASSPRTSGMGEQYF.

The DNA of the CDR3 is TGTGCCAGCAGCCCGGGAGCGGGGTTCTCCTACGAGCAGTACTTC. Protein sequence: CASSPGAGFSYEQYF. The rearrangement joins TRBV3-1 (or the pseudogene TRBV3-2) to TRBJ2-7, with TRBD2 identical over 7 bases. Germline CDR1 LGHDT, CDR2 YNNKEL (reference sequence). After removal of 4 bases from V and 0 bases from J, the junction contained 6 bases not matched to a gene. This CDR3 has 15 residues.

The chain has TRBV5-6 and TRBJ1-2, with D uncertain. The CDR3 sequence is 14 residues long. The germline V gene has CDR1 SGHDT and CDR2 YYEEEE. Trimming cost V 6 bases and J 1 base, with 13 bases left between them. The CDR3 loop reads CASTITPINYGYTF. The CDR3 DNA reads TGTGCCAGCACCATCACTCCGATTAACTATGGCTACACCTTC. Complete variable domain (other parts from reference TRBV5-6 and TRBJ1-2): DAGVTQSPTHLIKTRGQQVTLRCSPKSGHDTVSWYQQALGQGPQFIFQYYEEEERQRGNFPDRFSGHQFPNYSSELNVNALLLGDSALYLCASTITPINYGYTFGSGTRLTVV.